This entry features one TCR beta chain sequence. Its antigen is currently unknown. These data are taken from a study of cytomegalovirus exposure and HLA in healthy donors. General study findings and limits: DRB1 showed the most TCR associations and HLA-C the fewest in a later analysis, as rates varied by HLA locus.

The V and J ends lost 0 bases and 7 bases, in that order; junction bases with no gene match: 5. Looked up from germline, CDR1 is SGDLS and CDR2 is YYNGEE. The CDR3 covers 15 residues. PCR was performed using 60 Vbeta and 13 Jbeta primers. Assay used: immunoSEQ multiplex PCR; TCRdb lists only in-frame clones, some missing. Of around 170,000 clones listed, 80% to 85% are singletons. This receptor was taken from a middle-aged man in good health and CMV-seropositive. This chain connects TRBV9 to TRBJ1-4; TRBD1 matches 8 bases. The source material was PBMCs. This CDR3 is CASSVVTGVGEKLFF. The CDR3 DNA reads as TGTGCCAGCAGCGTAGTGACAGGGGTTGGTGAAAAACTGTTTTTT.